The 27 T cell receptor beta chains listed next were all sequenced from one sample in a study of OX40 agonist ivuxolimab in advanced cancers. Generated by immunoSEQ multiplex PCR, the TCRdb table keeps only in-frame clones and is missing some. Of around 35,000 clones listed, around 93% are singletons. The specimen comprised CD4+ or CD8+ T cells sorted from blood, sampled in a trial of the OX40 agonist ivuxolimab. Receptors originate from an adult with an advanced solid tumor such as melanoma, head and neck, liver or kidney cancer.

V gene TRBV19 combines with J gene TRBJ2-7; 9 positions agree with TRBD2. This CDR3 spans 14 amino acids. Losses at the gene ends were 8 bases for V and 1 base for J; bases not matched to a gene: 6. Germline V gene lookup returns CDR1 LNHDA and CDR2 SQIVND (reference sequence). CDR3 loop: CASGGAGGSYEQYF. Here the CDR3 DNA reads TGTGCCAGTGGAGGAGCGGGAGGTTCCTACGAGCAGTACTTC. The full variable domain, in which reference TRBV19 and TRBJ2-7 provide the parts outside the CDR3, is DGGITQSPKYLFRKEGQNVTLSCEQNLNHDAMYWYRQDPGQGLRLIYYSQIVNDFQKGDIAEGYSVSREKKESFPLTVTSAQKNPTAFYLCASGGAGGSYEQYFGPGTRLTVT.

The CDR3 sequence is CASSNPPPRGPYEQYF. CDR3 coding DNA: TGTGCCAGCTCCAACCCCCCCCCGCGGGGTCCCTACGAGCAGTACTTC. This rearrangement joins TRBV28 to TRBJ2-7; possibly TRBD2 for D (6 bases). Trimming took 8 bases from V and 2 from J, leaving 22 bases between them. In germline, CDR1 is MDHEN, CDR2 SYDVKM. The CDR3 covers 16 residues.

In DNA, the CDR3 is TGTGCCATCAGTGACAAGAACACTGAAGCTTTCTTT. Its protein product is CAISDKNTEAFF. The chain recombines TRBV10-3 with TRBJ1-1, with D uncertain. This CDR3 is built from 12 residues. The V end lost 3 bases, the J end lost 1 base, and 3 bases lay between the germline ends. The V gene's germline CDR1 is ENHRY and CDR2 SYGVKD.

The gene calls are TRBV27 and TRBJ1-5; no reliable D call. V was cut by 3 bases and J by 7 bases, with 7 bases left in between. Germline CDR1 and CDR2: MNHEY and SMNVEV (reference sequence). The CDR3 extends over 12 amino acids. The CDR3 DNA reads as TGTGCCAGCAGTTTCTTCGGACAGCCCCAGCATTTT. Its protein product is CASSFFGQPQHF.

This rearrangement joins TRBV11-2 to TRBJ2-1; 9 bases are a match to TRBD1. From germline, CDR1 is SGHAT and CDR2 FQNNGV. The CDR3 sequence is 13 residues long. Trimming cost V 8 bases and J 7 bases; bases outside gene matches: 6. CDR3 DNA: TGTGCCAGCGCCGGGACAGGGTGGAATGAGCAGTTCTTC. Translation gives CASAGTGWNEQFF.

The rearrangement links TRBV6-6 to TRBJ2-1, with TRBD1 as a possible D gene (6 bases). The V gene lost 8 bases and the J gene lost 3 bases, with 17 bases spanning the gap. The CDR3 has 15 residues. The germline V gene encodes CDR1 MNHNY and CDR2 SVGAGI (reference sequence). The CDR3 sequence is CASAGGRGYYNEQFF. The CDR3 coding sequence is TGTGCCAGCGCTGGGGGCCGCGGGTACTACAATGAGCAGTTCTTC.

This chain uses TRBV4-3 with TRBJ1-1, with D perhaps TRBD1 (5 bases). CDR3 size: 16 residues. The V gene lost 0 bases and the J gene lost 5 bases, with 16 bases spanning the gap. Germline CDR1 reads LGHNA; CDR2 reads YSLEER. Written as DNA, the CDR3 is TGCGCCAGCAGCCAAGATGGGCAGGGTGGCGTTACTGAAGCTTTCTTT. It encodes CASSQDGQGGVTEAFF.

This clone showed up just once. The genes are TRBV28 and TRBJ1-5, with a tentative D call TRBD1 (5 bases). The CDR3 has 13 amino acids. Deletions cut 6 bases from V and 3 bases from J, with 9 bases between. The germline CDR1 and CDR2 sequences are MDHEN and SYDVKM. Here the CDR3 DNA reads TGTGCCAGCAGCTTACAGGTCAATCAGCCCCAGCATTTT. It yields the protein CASSLQVNQPQHF.

The chain couples TRBV5-6 to TRBJ2-2; the D gene could be TRBD1 or TRBD2 (6 bases each). Germline values: CDR1 SGHDT, CDR2 YYEEEE. The length of the CDR3 is 14 residues. Trimming left V 3 bases short and J 4 bases short, with 10 bases between. The CDR3 protein is CASSSRGVTGELFF. The CDR3 coding sequence is TGTGCCAGCAGCTCGAGGGGGGTCACCGGGGAGCTGTTTTTT.

V usage is TRBV4-3 and J usage is TRBJ2-7, with 9 bases matching TRBD1. The V and J ends lost 1 base and 0 bases, in that order; junction bases with no gene match: 10. The CDR3 has 18 residues. Germline V gives CDR1 LGHNA, CDR2 YSLEER. CDR3 sequence reads: CASSQAPPGTGSSYEQYF. The CDR3 DNA follows: TGCGCCAGCAGCCAAGCCCCGCCCGGGACAGGGAGCTCCTACGAGCAGTACTTC.

CDR3 loop: CASSLGTEAFF. In nucleotides, the CDR3 is TGTGCCAGCAGTTTGGGGACTGAAGCTTTCTTT. The chain has TRBV6-1 and TRBJ1-1; D remains ambiguous. CDR1 is MNHNS and CDR2 is SASEGT in the germline V gene. This CDR3 region has 11 residues. Trimming left V 5 bases short and J 5 bases short, with 6 bases between.

The rearrangement uses TRBV6-5 and TRBJ1-2, with no clear D. Germline V gene data show CDR1 as MNHEY and CDR2 as SVGAGI. This CDR3 has 12 amino acids. V gave up 5 bases and J gave up 1 base, with 5 bases separating them. The DNA for the CDR3 is TGTGCCAGCAGTCATGGTAACTATGGCTACACCTTC. Protein: CASSHGNYGYTF.

The rearrangement joins TRBV19 to TRBJ2-7, with D possibly matching TRBD1 (6 bases). V gave up 1 base and J gave up 0 bases, with 13 bases separating them. Germline CDR1 and CDR2: LNHDA and SQIVND (reference sequence). The CDR3 is 16 residues long. The CDR3 nucleotides are TGTGCCAGTAGTATAGCGACAGGAGAATACTCCTACGAGCAGTACTTC. Translation: CASSIATGEYSYEQYF.

The chain combines TRBV19 with TRBJ2-3; D is possibly TRBD2 (5 bases). The germline V gene encodes CDR1 LNHDA and CDR2 SQIVND (reference sequence). This CDR3 has 16 residues. V lost 3 bases and J 8 bases, leaving 21 bases between the germline ends. CDR3 region: CASSIPLEGVSTTQYF. DNA of the CDR3: TGTGCCAGTAGTATTCCCCTTGAGGGTGTCTCGACTACGCAGTATTTT. The variable domain in full, with the rest retrieved from reference TRBV19 and TRBJ2-3, is DGGITQSPKYLFRKEGQNVTLSCEQNLNHDAMYWYRQDPGQGLRLIYYSQIVNDFQKGDIAEGYSVSREKKESFPLTVTSAQKNPTAFYLCASSIPLEGVSTTQYFGPGTRLTVL.

This sequence joins TRBV12-5 and TRBJ2-7; D gene uncertain. Trimming took off 2 bases at V and 5 bases at J, with 7 bases between the two ends. The CDR3 consists of 12 residues. Germline lookup yields CDR1 LGHNT and CDR2 FRNRAP. CDR3 DNA sequence: TGTGCTAGTGGTTTGTCCGGCGACGAGCAGTACTTC. Translation gives CASGLSGDEQYF.

The chain carries TRBV13 and TRBJ1-1; D is unclear. CDR1 is PRHDT and CDR2 is FYEKMQ in the germline V gene (reference sequence). V was trimmed by 1 base and J by 4 bases, leaving 10 bases between them. CDR3 length equals 14 residues. This CDR3 is CASSLVLIGTEAFF. For the CDR3, the DNA is TGTGCCAGCAGCTTAGTGCTGATAGGCACTGAAGCTTTCTTT.

The table lists this clone with many counts. The rearrangement links TRBV23-1 to TRBJ2-7, with no clear D. TRBV23-1 has ORF status, its function being uncertain. V was cut by 8 bases and J by 3 bases, with 23 bases left in between. The CDR3 consists of 16 residues. This CDR3 is CASPAGDGRSLYEQYF. The CDR3 coding sequence is TGCGCCAGCCCAGCTGGAGATGGCAGGTCCCTCTACGAGCAGTACTTC.

The V call is TRBV10-3, the J call TRBJ1-4; D is unclear. Trimming removed 0 bases at V and 6 bases at J, with 8 bases between. This CDR3 comprises 14 residues. Germline V gene lookup returns CDR1 ENHRY and CDR2 SYGVKD. The CDR3 DNA reads TGTGCCATCAGTGAGTCCACGGATTATGAAAAACTGTTTTTT. It encodes CAISESTDYEKLFF.

The chain is built from TRBV10-3 and TRBJ2-3, with a tentative D call TRBD2 (5 bases). V was clipped by 6 bases and J by 0 bases, with 7 bases between them. The CDR3 has 13 residues. Germline values: CDR1 ENHRY, CDR2 SYGVKD. The CDR3 DNA follows: TGTGCCATCAGACTAGAGAGCACAGATACGCAGTATTTT. Amino acids: CAIRLESTDTQYF.

J is TRBJ1-5 and V is TRBV7-9; perhaps TRBD1 as D (5 bases). Looked up from germline, CDR1 is SEHNR and CDR2 is FQNEAQ (reference sequence). The CDR3 consists of 17 residues. V lost 3 bases to trimming and J lost 4 bases, with 19 bases between them. In DNA form, the CDR3 reads TGTGCCAGCAGCTTGGCCTCGGGGGGGTTGGAAAATCAGCCCCAGCATTTT. Translating gives CASSLASGGLENQPQHF.

This chain uses TRBV6-5 with TRBJ2-7; the D gene is possibly TRBD2 (6 bases). The CDR3 is 14 residues long. Trimming left V 5 bases short and J 5 bases short, with 16 bases between. The germline V gene has CDR1 MNHEY and CDR2 SVGAGI. This CDR3 is CASSEGKRAHEQYF. CDR3 DNA: TGTGCCAGCAGTGAAGGGAAGCGGGCCCACGAGCAGTACTTC.

This sequence joins TRBV2 and TRBJ2-7; 14 bases are shared with TRBD2. Per the germline V gene, CDR1 is SNHLY and CDR2 is FYNNEI. The CDR3 has 18 residues. V shed 2 bases and J 1 base; nucleotides not matched to a gene: 7. CDR3 sequence: CASSEMGLAGDLSYEQYF. The CDR3 DNA follows: TGTGCCAGCAGTGAAATGGGACTAGCGGGGGACCTGTCCTACGAGCAGTACTTC.

The rearrangement links TRBV5-6 to TRBJ2-3, with TRBD1 as a possible D gene (6 bases). V was shortened by 0 bases and J by 2 bases, with 13 bases between the two germline ends. The CDR3 is made up of 16 amino acids. Germline values: CDR1 SGHDT, CDR2 YYEEEE. As DNA, the CDR3 is TGTGCCAGCAGCTTGGAGGGGGAATCGTACACAGATACGCAGTATTTT. Protein product: CASSLEGESYTDTQYF.

In nucleotides, the CDR3 is TGTGCCAGCAGCGTAGGGACAGGACTTACCTACGAGCAGTACTTC. Translated, it gives CASSVGTGLTYEQYF. V is TRBV9 and J is TRBJ2-7; 7 positions match TRBD1. Germline CDR1 and CDR2: SGDLS and YYNGEE. J lost 2 bases, V lost 0 bases, and 5 bases had no gene match. The CDR3 is made up of 15 amino acids.

The chain has TRBV7-2 and TRBJ2-7; 11 nucleotides align to TRBD1. This CDR3 has 16 residues. CDR1 SGHTA and CDR2 FQGNSA come from the germline V gene. Trimming cost V 4 bases and J 3 bases; bases outside gene matches: 8. CDR3 protein: CASSSSGQGAGYEQYF. In DNA form, the CDR3 reads TGTGCCAGCAGCTCCTCCGGACAGGGGGCGGGCTACGAGCAGTACTTC.

The rearrangement joins TRBV4-3 to TRBJ2-7, with 11 nucleotides matching TRBD1. The V gene end was trimmed by 4 bases and the J gene end by 2 bases; junction bases not matched to a gene: 1. Germline lookup yields CDR1 LGHNA and CDR2 YSLEER. The length of the CDR3 is 14 residues. In DNA form, the CDR3 reads TGCGCCAGCAGCCCGGGACAGGGGGCCTACGAGCAGTACTTC. It codes for CASSPGQGAYEQYF.

The rearrangement links TRBV5-6 to TRBJ2-1; D possibly uses TRBD1 or TRBD2 (5 bases each). CDR1 SGHDT and CDR2 YYEEEE come from the germline V gene. Trimming removed 3 bases from V and 10 bases from J, with 17 bases in between. CDR3 length equals 14 residues. As DNA, the CDR3 is TGTGCCAGCAGCTCCTCCGGGACCTTAAGGGAGCAGTTCTTC. Translated: CASSSSGTLREQFF.